These 24 T cell receptor beta chains share one sample of origin, sequenced in a study of shared clonotypes between healthy human individuals. Profiling relied on immunoSEQ multiplex PCR, and the TCRdb table lists in-frame clones only, not all of them. The data contain 2 million to 2.5 million clones, nearly 97% of them singletons. Sequences were obtained from naive CD4+ T cells sorted from blood. Subset in this sample: CD45RA+ positively selected. The receptors were gathered from a man aged 18 to 30 in good health.

The V gene is TRBV28, the J gene TRBJ1-6; 11 positions match TRBD1. J gave up 8 bases and V 3 bases, and 3 bases lay outside the gene matches. Germline-derived CDR1 and CDR2 are MDHEN and SYDVKM. The CDR3 has 15 amino acids. CDR3 in amino acids: CASSFRGQGDSPLHF. The CDR3 coding sequence is TGTGCCAGCAGTTTTCGGGGACAGGGGGATTCACCCCTCCACTTT.

The chain recombines TRBV6-6 with TRBJ1-5; D gene uncertain. Deletions cut 8 bases from V and 2 bases from J, with 13 bases between. There are 14 residues in the CDR3. The germline CDR1 and CDR2 sequences are MNHNY and SVGAGI (reference sequence). This CDR3 is CASSLGAGNQPQHF. The CDR3 DNA reads TGTGCCAGCTCCCTGGGCGCGGGCAATCAGCCCCAGCATTTT.

This chain connects TRBV4-1 to TRBJ2-5, with a weak D call TRBD1 (5 bases). The CDR3 extends over 15 amino acids. With 1 base removed from V and 5 bases from J, the gap between germline ends came to 14 bases. Germline V gene data show CDR1 as MGHRA and CDR2 as YSYEKL. This CDR3 is CASSQAGHPGETQYF. The CDR3 DNA follows: TGCGCCAGCAGCCAAGCCGGACACCCTGGGGAGACCCAGTACTTC.

Comment on this clone: The sample contains more than one DNA sequence encoding this CDR3. V usage is TRBV6-5 and J usage is TRBJ1-5, with D hard to call. Germline CDR1 is MNHEY and CDR2 is SVGAGI. The ends were cut back, 2 bases at V and 6 bases at J, with 5 bases in the middle. CDR3 length equals 12 residues. In DNA form, the CDR3 reads TGTGCCAGCAGTTACCCTGGTCAGCCCCAGCATTTT. Its protein is CASSYPGQPQHF.

This sequence joins TRBV5-1 and TRBJ2-5; a weak D match, TRBD2 (8 bases). The CDR3 totals 16 residues. Germline V gene sequence: CDR1 SGHRS, CDR2 YFSETQ. V was cut by 3 bases and J by 5 bases, with 20 bases left in between. The CDR3 protein is CASSYGLALRGETQYF. The CDR3 DNA sequence: TGCGCCAGCAGCTATGGACTAGCTCTCAGGGGGGAGACCCAGTACTTC.

The chain couples TRBV7-9 to TRBJ2-1; D may be TRBD2 (6 bases). Germline V CDR1 and CDR2: SEHNR, FQNEAQ (reference sequence). Trimming took off 5 bases at V and 0 bases at J, with 17 bases between the two ends. The CDR3 is made up of 17 amino acids. The CDR3: CASSAAARGISYNEQFF. The CDR3 coding sequence is TGTGCCAGCAGCGCCGCCGCTCGGGGGATCTCCTACAATGAGCAGTTCTTC.

This sequence joins TRBV29-1 and TRBJ1-2; perhaps TRBD1 as D (6 bases). V lost 3 bases and J lost 8, with 19 bases in between. The CDR3 covers 14 residues. Germline values: CDR1 SQVTM, CDR2 ANQGSEA. CDR3 sequence (DNA): TGCAGCGTTGATCACAGGGCCGGCGGTACCGGCTACACCTTC. The encoded protein is CSVDHRAGGTGYTF.

The genes are TRBV5-1 and TRBJ2-1, with 13 nucleotides matching TRBD2. Germline lookup yields CDR1 SGHRS and CDR2 YFSETQ. V shed 3 bases, J shed 0 bases, and the junction held 3 bases outside the gene matches. The CDR3 is made up of 17 amino acids. CDR3 protein: CASSSRTSGSSYNEQFF. Here the CDR3 DNA reads TGCGCCAGCAGCTCCCGGACTAGCGGGAGCTCCTACAATGAGCAGTTCTTC.

The chain combines TRBV5-5 with TRBJ2-7; perhaps TRBD1 as D (5 bases). The V end was cut by 3 bases, the J end by 6 bases, with 16 bases between. CDR3 length: 14 amino acids. Germline values: CDR1 SGHKS, CDR2 YYEKEE (reference sequence). The CDR3 reads CASSSRWGLGEQYF. The CDR3 DNA reads as TGTGCCAGCAGCTCGCGTTGGGGCTTAGGCGAGCAGTACTTC.

Turning to this clone: This specimen includes other DNA sequences encoding the same CDR3. The V gene is TRBV30, the J gene TRBJ1-2, with TRBD1 as a possible D gene (5 bases). The CDR3 extends over 12 amino acids. V lost 3 bases, J lost 4 bases, and 9 bases lay in between. The germline V gene has CDR1 GTSNPN and CDR2 SVGIG (reference sequence). This chain's CDR3 is CAWSSGGYGYTF. Written as DNA, the CDR3 is TGTGCCTGGAGCTCGGGGGGCTATGGCTACACCTTC.

The chain recombines TRBV10-3 with TRBJ1-2; 7 bases line up with TRBD1. The length of the CDR3 is 13 residues. CDR1 is ENHRY, CDR2 SYGVKD, per germline. With V trimmed by 10 bases and J by 3 bases, 8 bases remained unmatched. CDR3 in amino acids: CATATGQDYGYTF. The DNA of the CDR3 is TGTGCCACCGCGACAGGGCAGGACTATGGCTACACCTTC.

CDR3 sequence: CASSFLPRGRQETQYF. CDR3 DNA: TGTGCCAGCAGTTTCCTCCCACGGGGACGCCAAGAGACCCAGTACTTC. The J gene is TRBJ2-5, the V gene TRBV28, with D possibly called TRBD1 or TRBD2 (5 bases each). CDR1 MDHEN and CDR2 SYDVKM come from the germline V gene. V dropped 3 bases and J dropped 1 base, with 15 bases sitting between them. The CDR3 runs 16 residues.

In DNA form, the CDR3 reads TGTGCCAGCAGTGGACAGGGCCGGGGCACCATATATTTT. This gives the protein CASSGQGRGTIYF. J is TRBJ1-3 and V is TRBV6-5; 8 bases line up with TRBD1. The CDR3 length is 13 residues. The V gene end was trimmed by 5 bases and the J gene end by 9 bases; junction bases not matched to a gene: 6. Germline CDR1 and CDR2: MNHEY and SVGAGI.

The chain carries TRBV4-1 and TRBJ2-4; D not resolved. The CDR3 covers 14 residues. V was trimmed by 0 bases and J by 4 bases, leaving 7 bases between them. Germline V gene data show CDR1 as MGHRA and CDR2 as YSYEKL. This chain's CDR3 is CASSQDWQKNIQYF. Written as DNA, the CDR3 is TGCGCCAGCAGCCAAGATTGGCAGAAAAACATTCAGTACTTC.

The chain is built from TRBV25-1 and TRBJ1-2, with a tentative D call TRBD1 (5 bases). Germline CDR1 MGHDK, CDR2 SYGVNS. V lost 4 bases and J lost 5, with 14 bases in between. CDR3 size: 14 residues. For the CDR3, the DNA is TGTGCCAGCAGTGCTTGGGGCGGGTCATATGGCTACACCTTC. It encodes CASSAWGGSYGYTF.

About this clone itself: At the DNA level, this CDR3 is encoded by other sequences in the same sample as well. The V call is TRBV7-9, the J call TRBJ1-2, with unresolved D. The CDR3 is made up of 13 amino acids. Germline CDR1 reads SEHNR; CDR2 reads FQNEAQ (reference sequence). With 1 base removed from V and 4 bases from J, the gap between germline ends came to 7 bases. The CDR3 spells CASSLESSYGYTF. The CDR3 nucleotides read TGTGCCAGCAGCTTAGAGTCCAGCTATGGCTACACCTTC.

This chain links TRBV7-8 with TRBJ2-7, with 8 bases matching TRBD2. Unmatched junction bases numbered 2, after V lost 1 base and J lost 0 bases. Germline V gives CDR1 SGHVS, CDR2 FQNEAQ. The CDR3 spans 15 residues. The CDR3, as DNA: TGTGCCAGCAGCTTAGGCGGGGGGCTCTCCTACGAGCAGTACTTC. Protein: CASSLGGGLSYEQYF.

The chain joins TRBV19 to TRBJ1-2; D is possibly TRBD1 (5 bases). The CDR3 has 13 residues. Germline-derived CDR1 and CDR2 are LNHDA and SQIVND (reference sequence). Trimming removed 2 bases at V and 10 bases at J, with 14 bases between. Here the CDR3 DNA reads TGTGCCAGTAGTATACCAGCAGGGCCTACCTACACCTTC. It codes for CASSIPAGPTYTF. Full variable domain (rest looked up from reference TRBV19 and TRBJ1-2): DGGITQSPKYLFRKEGQNVTLSCEQNLNHDAMYWYRQDPGQGLRLIYYSQIVNDFQKGDIAEGYSVSREKKESFPLTVTSAQKNPTAFYLCASSIPAGPTYTFGSGTRLTVV.

The chain employs TRBV7-2 and TRBJ1-5; TRBD1 is a possible D gene (5 bases). Trimming stripped 5 bases from V and 11 bases from J, with 22 bases between. The germline V gene has CDR1 SGHTA and CDR2 FQGNSA. The CDR3 spans 15 residues. As DNA, the CDR3 is TGTGCCAGCAGCCCCAAACTTGGAGGGGAACAGACCCAGCATTTT. The encoded protein is CASSPKLGGEQTQHF.

The chain employs TRBV11-3 and TRBJ2-7; 7 nucleotides align to TRBD2. V dropped 5 bases and J dropped 4; count of bases not matched to a gene: 14. The CDR3 totals 16 residues. From germline, CDR1 is SGHNT and CDR2 YENEEA. The CDR3 region has the DNA TGTGCCAGCAGCCCCCGGCGGGTAGGGGAGGGGTACGAGCAGTACTTC. Translation gives CASSPRRVGEGYEQYF. The full variable domain, rest sourced from reference TRBV11-3 and TRBJ2-7, is EAGVVQSPRYKIIEKKQPVAFWCNPISGHNTLYWYLQNLGQGPELLIRYENEEAVDDSQLPKDRFSAERLKGVDSTLKIQPAELGDSAVYLCASSPRRVGEGYEQYFGPGTRLTVT.

This clone was seen once. Other DNA sequences within the sample encode an identical CDR3. V is TRBV5-6 and J is TRBJ2-7, with no clear D. There are 13 residues in the CDR3. Per the germline V gene, CDR1 is SGHDT and CDR2 is YYEEEE. Trimming stripped 2 bases from V and 2 bases from J, with 8 bases between. CDR3 nucleotides: TGTGCCAGCAGCTTACCGGCGACCTACGAGCAGTACTTC. Its translation is CASSLPATYEQYF.

This chain uses TRBV29-1 with TRBJ2-7, with 7 bases identical to TRBD2. Germline lookup yields CDR1 SQVTM and CDR2 ANQGSEA. This CDR3 is built from 15 residues. Losses at the gene ends were 3 bases for V and 4 bases for J; bases not matched to a gene: 12. The CDR3 reads CSVDTQRGARYEQYF. The CDR3 nucleotides are TGCAGCGTTGATACCCAGCGGGGTGCCAGATACGAGCAGTACTTC.

V usage is TRBV6-5 and J usage is TRBJ2-1; 7 nucleotides align to TRBD2. Germline V gene lookup returns CDR1 MNHEY and CDR2 SVGAGI. The junction had 8 bases not matched to a gene; V was cut back by 0 bases and J by 6 bases. This CDR3 has 16 amino acids. In DNA form, the CDR3 reads TGTGCCAGCAGTTACTCGAGGGCTAGCGGATTCAATGAGCAGTTCTTC. As protein: CASSYSRASGFNEQFF.

The CDR3 protein is CASRSVVGDPRSYEQYF. DNA for the CDR3: TGTGCCAGCAGGTCTGTGGTCGGGGATCCAAGGTCCTACGAGCAGTACTTC. The rearrangement joins TRBV6-4 to TRBJ2-7; D possibly corresponds to TRBD2 (5 bases). The V gene lost 6 bases and the J gene lost 1 base, with 22 bases spanning the gap. The CDR3 covers 17 residues. Germline V gives CDR1 MRHNA, CDR2 SNTAGT.